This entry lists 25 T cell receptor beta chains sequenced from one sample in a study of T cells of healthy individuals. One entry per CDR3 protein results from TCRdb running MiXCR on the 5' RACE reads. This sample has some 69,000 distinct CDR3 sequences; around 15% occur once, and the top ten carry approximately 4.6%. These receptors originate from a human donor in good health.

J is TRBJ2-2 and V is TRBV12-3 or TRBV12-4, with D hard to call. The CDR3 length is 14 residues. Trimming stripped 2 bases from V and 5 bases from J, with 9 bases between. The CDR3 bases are TGTGCCAGCAGTTTATGGGGAACAACCGGGGAGCTGTTTTTT. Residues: CASSLWGTTGELFF.

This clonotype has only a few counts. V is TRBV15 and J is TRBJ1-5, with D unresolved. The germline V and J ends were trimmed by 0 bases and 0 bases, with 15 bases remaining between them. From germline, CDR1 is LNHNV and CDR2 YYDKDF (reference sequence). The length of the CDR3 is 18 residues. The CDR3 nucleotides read TGTGCCACCAGCAGAGATAGTAACACCGGGGTTAGCAATCAGCCCCAGCATTTT. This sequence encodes CATSRDSNTGVSNQPQHF.

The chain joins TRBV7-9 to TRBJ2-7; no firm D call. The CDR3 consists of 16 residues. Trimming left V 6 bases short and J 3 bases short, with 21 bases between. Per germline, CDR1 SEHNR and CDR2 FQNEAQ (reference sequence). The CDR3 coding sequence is TGTGCCAGCAGTCCTTTGGAAGGGTTGAAGGGCTACGAGCAGTACTTC. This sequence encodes CASSPLEGLKGYEQYF. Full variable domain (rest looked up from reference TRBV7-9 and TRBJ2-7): DTGVSQNPRHKITKRGQNVTFRCDPISEHNRLYWYRQTLGQGPEFLTYFQNEAQLEKSRLLSDRFSAERPKGSFSTLEIQRTEQGDSAMYLCASSPLEGLKGYEQYFGPGTRLTVT.

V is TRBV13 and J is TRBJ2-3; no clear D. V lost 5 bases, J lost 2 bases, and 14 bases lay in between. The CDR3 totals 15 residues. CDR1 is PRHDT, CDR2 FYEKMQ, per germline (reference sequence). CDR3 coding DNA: TGTGCCAGCAGCCTGGCCTTAAGATCCACAGATACGCAGTATTTT. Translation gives CASSLALRSTDTQYF.

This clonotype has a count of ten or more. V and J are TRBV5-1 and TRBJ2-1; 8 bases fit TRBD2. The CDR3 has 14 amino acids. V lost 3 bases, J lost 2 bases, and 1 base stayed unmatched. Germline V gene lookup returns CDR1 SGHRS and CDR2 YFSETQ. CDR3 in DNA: TGCGCCAGCAGCTCAGCGGGAGCCTACAATGAGCAGTTCTTC. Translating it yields CASSSAGAYNEQFF.

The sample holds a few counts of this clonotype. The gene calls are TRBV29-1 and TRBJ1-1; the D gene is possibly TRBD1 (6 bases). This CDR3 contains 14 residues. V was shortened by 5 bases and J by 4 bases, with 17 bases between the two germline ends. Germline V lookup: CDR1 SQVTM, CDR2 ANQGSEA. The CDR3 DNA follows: TGCAGCGTTCGGGGGGCCATTGGGGGCACTGAAGCTTTCTTT. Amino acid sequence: CSVRGAIGGTEAFF.

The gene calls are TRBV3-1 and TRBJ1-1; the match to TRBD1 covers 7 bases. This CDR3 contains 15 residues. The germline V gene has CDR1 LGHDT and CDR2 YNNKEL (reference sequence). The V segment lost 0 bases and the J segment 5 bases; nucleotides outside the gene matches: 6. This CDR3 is CASSQEGNRGTEAFF. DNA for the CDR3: TGTGCCAGCAGCCAAGAGGGGAACAGGGGAACTGAAGCTTTCTTT.

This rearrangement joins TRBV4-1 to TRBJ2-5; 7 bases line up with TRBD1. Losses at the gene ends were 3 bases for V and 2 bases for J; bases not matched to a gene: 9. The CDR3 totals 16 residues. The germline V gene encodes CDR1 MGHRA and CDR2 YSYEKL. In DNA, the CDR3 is TGCGCCAGCAGCCACCCCGGCCGGGACAGACAAGAGACCCAGTACTTC. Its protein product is CASSHPGRDRQETQYF.

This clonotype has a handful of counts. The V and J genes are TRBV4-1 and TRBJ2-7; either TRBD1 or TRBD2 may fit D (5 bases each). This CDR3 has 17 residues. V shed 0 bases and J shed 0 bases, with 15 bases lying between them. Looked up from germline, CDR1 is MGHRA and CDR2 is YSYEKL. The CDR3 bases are TGCGCCAGCAGCCAAGAGCCTACAGGACTTAGCTCCTACGAGCAGTACTTC. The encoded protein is CASSQEPTGLSSYEQYF.

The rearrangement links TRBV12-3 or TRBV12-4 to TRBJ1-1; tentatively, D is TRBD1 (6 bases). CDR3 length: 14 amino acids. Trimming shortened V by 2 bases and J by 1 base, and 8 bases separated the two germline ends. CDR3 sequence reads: CASSLTGRNTEAFF. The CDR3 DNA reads TGTGCCAGCAGTTTAACAGGGAGGAACACTGAAGCTTTCTTT.

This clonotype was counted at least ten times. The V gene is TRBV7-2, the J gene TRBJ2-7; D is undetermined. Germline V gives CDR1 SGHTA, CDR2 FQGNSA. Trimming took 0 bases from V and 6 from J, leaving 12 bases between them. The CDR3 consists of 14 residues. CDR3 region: CASSLALVSAEQYF. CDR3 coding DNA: TGTGCCAGCAGCTTAGCGCTAGTGAGCGCCGAGCAGTACTTC. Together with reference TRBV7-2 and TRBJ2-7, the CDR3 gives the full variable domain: GAGVSQSPSNKVTEKGKDVELRCDPISGHTALYWYRQSLGQGLEFLIYFQGNSAPDKSGLPSDRFSAERTGGSVSTLTIQRTQQEDSAVYLCASSLALVSAEQYFGPGTRLTVT.

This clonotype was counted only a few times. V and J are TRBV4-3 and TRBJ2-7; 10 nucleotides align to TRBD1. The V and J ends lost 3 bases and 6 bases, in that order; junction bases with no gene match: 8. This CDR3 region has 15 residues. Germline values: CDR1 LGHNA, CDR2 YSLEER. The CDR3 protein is CASSHSTGTGAEQYF. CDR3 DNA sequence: TGCGCCAGCAGCCATTCGACCGGGACAGGGGCCGAGCAGTACTTC.

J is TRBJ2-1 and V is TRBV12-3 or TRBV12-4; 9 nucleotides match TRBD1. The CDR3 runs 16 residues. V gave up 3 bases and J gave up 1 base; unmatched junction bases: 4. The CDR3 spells CASSFPGQGSYNEQFF. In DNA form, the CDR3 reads TGTGCCAGCAGTTTCCCCGGACAGGGGTCCTACAATGAGCAGTTCTTC.

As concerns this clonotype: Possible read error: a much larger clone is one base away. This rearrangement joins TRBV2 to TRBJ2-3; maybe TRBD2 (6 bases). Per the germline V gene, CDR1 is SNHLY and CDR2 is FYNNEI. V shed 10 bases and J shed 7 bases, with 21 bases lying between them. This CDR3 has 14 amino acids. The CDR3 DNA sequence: TGTGCCAACAGCTCTTTGGCGGGACCTCATACGCAGTATTTT. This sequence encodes CANSSLAGPHTQYF.

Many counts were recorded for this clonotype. The CDR3 nucleotides read TGCAGCGTCACGGACGCGACGGCAGGGTTGGCTTTCTTT. It encodes CSVTDATAGLAFF. The rearrangement uses TRBV29-1 and TRBJ1-1, with D maybe TRBD1 (5 bases). Germline lookup yields CDR1 SQVTM and CDR2 ANQGSEA. This CDR3 has 13 residues. The V end was cut by 6 bases, the J end by 11 bases, with 22 bases between.

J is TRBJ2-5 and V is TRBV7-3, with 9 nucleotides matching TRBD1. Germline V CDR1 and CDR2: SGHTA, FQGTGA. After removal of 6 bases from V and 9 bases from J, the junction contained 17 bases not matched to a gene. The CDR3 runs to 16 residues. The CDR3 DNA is TGTGCCAGCAGTTTGTACGGGACAGGGTCTCCCGAGGCCCAGTACTTC. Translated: CASSLYGTGSPEAQYF.

The CDR3 loop reads CASSPEWGTGVIKYEQFF. The CDR3 DNA sequence: TGTGCCAGCAGCCCGGAATGGGGAACGGGAGTAATCAAGTATGAGCAGTTCTTC. V gene TRBV7-2 combines with J gene TRBJ2-1, with a possible D match to TRBD2 (6 bases). With 5 bases removed from V and 8 bases from J, the gap between germline ends came to 28 bases. Germline values: CDR1 SGHTA, CDR2 FQGNSA. The CDR3 runs to 18 residues.

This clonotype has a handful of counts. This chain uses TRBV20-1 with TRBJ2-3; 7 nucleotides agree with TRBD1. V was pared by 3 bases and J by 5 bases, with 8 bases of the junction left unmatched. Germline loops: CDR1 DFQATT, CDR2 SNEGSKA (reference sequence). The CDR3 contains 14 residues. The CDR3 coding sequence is TGCAGTGCTAGGCGTAGCACAGGGGAAGATACGCAGTATTTT. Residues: CSARRSTGEDTQYF.

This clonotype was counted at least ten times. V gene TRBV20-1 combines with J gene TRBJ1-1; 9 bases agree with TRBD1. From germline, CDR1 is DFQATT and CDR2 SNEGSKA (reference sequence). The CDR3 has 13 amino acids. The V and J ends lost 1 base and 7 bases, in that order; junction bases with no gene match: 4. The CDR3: CSARVPDRGEAFF. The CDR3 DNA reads TGCAGTGCTAGAGTACCGGACAGGGGTGAAGCTTTCTTT.

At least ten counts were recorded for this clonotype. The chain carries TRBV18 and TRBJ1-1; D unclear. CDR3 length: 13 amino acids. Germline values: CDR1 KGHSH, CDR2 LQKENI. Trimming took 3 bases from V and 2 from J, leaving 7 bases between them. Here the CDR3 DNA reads TGTGCCAGCTCACCGAACGGAAACACTGAAGCTTTCTTT. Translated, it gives CASSPNGNTEAFF.

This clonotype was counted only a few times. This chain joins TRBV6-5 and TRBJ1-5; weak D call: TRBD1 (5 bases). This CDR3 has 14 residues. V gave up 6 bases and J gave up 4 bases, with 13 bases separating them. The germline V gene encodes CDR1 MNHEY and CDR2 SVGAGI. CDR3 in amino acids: CASSQGPINQPQHF. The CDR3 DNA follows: TGTGCCAGCAGCCAGGGACCGATTAATCAGCCCCAGCATTTT.

The CDR3 reads CASSSPSYSGERTQYF. In nucleotides, the CDR3 is TGTGCCAGCAGTTCCCCCTCTTATAGCGGGGAGCGGACGCAGTATTTT. V is TRBV28 and J is TRBJ2-3; 8 bases agree with TRBD2. CDR3 length equals 16 residues. The ends lost 4 bases at V and 9 bases at J; junction bases unmatched: 15. The germline gives CDR1 MDHEN, CDR2 SYDVKM.

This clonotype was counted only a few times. Here the CDR3 DNA reads TGCAGCGCCCGCGTCGCAGATACGCAGTATTTT. Translation gives CSARVADTQYF. The chain couples TRBV29-1 to TRBJ2-3; no clear D. Germline-derived CDR1 and CDR2 are SQVTM and ANQGSEA. The CDR3 has 11 amino acids. The ends were cut back, 7 bases at V and 4 bases at J, with 9 bases in the middle.

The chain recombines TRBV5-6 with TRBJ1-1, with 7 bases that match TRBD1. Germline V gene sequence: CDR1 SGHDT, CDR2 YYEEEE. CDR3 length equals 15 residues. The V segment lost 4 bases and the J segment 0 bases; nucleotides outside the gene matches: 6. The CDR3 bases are TGTGCCAGCAGCCCGGGACAGACCTTGAACACTGAAGCTTTCTTT. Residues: CASSPGQTLNTEAFF.

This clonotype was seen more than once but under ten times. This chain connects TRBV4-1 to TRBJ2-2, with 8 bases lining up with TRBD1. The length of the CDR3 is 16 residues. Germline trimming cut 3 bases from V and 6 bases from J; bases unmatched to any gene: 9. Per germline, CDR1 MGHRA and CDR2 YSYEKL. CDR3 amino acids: CASSHSGGSGPGELFF. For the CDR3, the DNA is TGCGCCAGCAGCCACTCAGGGGGCTCGGGTCCCGGGGAGCTGTTTTTT.